This T cell receptor (beta chain) was sequenced in a study of cytomegalovirus exposure and HLA in healthy donors. Study-wide findings and caveats: Reports showed the classifier diagnosing cytomegalovirus status with high specificity and sensitivity. Looking again later, the authors saw that most CMV-associated TCR beta chains seemed HLA-restricted. In vitro checks showed that a few CMV-associated chains really do target CMV antigens.

The PCR used 60 Vbeta and 13 Jbeta primers. Original processing methods: An analysis that came later counted 80 million or so unique TCR beta chains, approximately 10 million shared. Only in-frame clones appear in the TCRdb table, and some are missing; sequencing was by immunoSEQ multiplex PCR. V and J calls and clone size come straight from that table; D and trimming were deduced from the DNA. This sample has fewer than 150,000 clones, with around 76% found just once. This CDR3 is built from 16 residues. CDR1 and CDR2 from the germline V gene are KGHSH and LQKENI. V lost 2 bases, J lost 2 bases, and 15 bases lay in between. On this clone itself: The antigen is not known.

V gene TRBV18 combines with J gene TRBJ1-2; perhaps TRBD1 as D (6 bases). The sequenced sample was PBMCs. The receptor was derived from a man younger than 35 in good health and CMV-seronegative. The CDR3 coding sequence is TGTGCCAGCTCACCAACGGACAGAGGGAGAAACTATGGCTACACCTTC. It encodes CASSPTDRGRNYGYTF.